This is a list of T cell receptor beta chains from one sample in a study of CD4 T cells in relation to SARS-CoV-2 and coronaviruses. These receptors lack a known antigen. Data came from immunoSEQ multiplex PCR; TCRdb stores just in-frame clones and leaves some out. The data contain around 11,000 clones, roughly 82% of them singletons. Sequenced: CD4+ T cells from PBMCs, cultured in vitro. The receptors shown here come from a human donor in good health. CDR3s include the opening cysteine and the closing phenylalanine or tryptophan. A D gene is named only where the DNA matches it firmly. The size field is filled for only some rows; it gives once, few, many or a size class.

V gene	D gene	clone size	J gene	CDR3 protein	CDR3 DNA
TRBV6-2/TRBV6-3	.	.	TRBJ2-5	CASSYRTQAPQETQYF	TGTGCCAGCAGTTACCGGACCCAGGCCCCGCAAGAGACCCAGTACTTC
TRBV12-3/TRBV12-4	.	.	TRBJ1-1	CASSFTELTEAFF	TGTGCCAGCAGTTTTACAGAGCTCACTGAAGCTTTCTTT
TRBV11-2	.	once	TRBJ2-1	CASSPRDRQNEQFF	TGTGCCAGCAGCCCCCGTGATAGACAAAATGAGCAGTTCTTC
TRBV29-1	.	.	TRBJ2-7	CSVQLAAYEQYF	TGCAGCGTACAACTAGCAGCCTACGAGCAGTACTTC
TRBV14	.	.	TRBJ1-5	CASSKGGVGSNQPQHF	TGTGCCAGCAGCAAAGGGGGTGTCGGTAGCAATCAGCCCCAGCATTTT
TRBV2	.	once	TRBJ1-5	CASSESSGWGQPQHF	TGTGCCAGCAGTGAATCTTCAGGGTGGGGTCAGCCCCAGCATTTT
TRBV19	TRBD1	.	TRBJ1-3	CASTTGSQWDSGNTIYF	TGTGCCAGTACGACAGGGTCGCAGTGGGACTCTGGAAACACCATATATTTT
TRBV2	.	.	TRBJ2-5	CASSVAGGTQYF	TGTGCCAGCAGTGTAGCCGGCGGGACCCAGTACTTC
TRBV28	TRBD1	.	TRBJ2-5	CASSRAGGDVETQYF	TGTGCCAGCAGTCGTGCAGGGGGCGATGTGGAGACCCAGTACTTC
TRBV19	.	.	TRBJ2-2	CASSIETARGELFF	TGTGCCAGTAGTATAGAGACGGCAAGGGGGGAGCTGTTTTTT
TRBV7-2	TRBD2	.	TRBJ2-5	CASSLAPGVAGGLETQYF	TGTGCCAGCAGCTTAGCTCCCGGGGTAGCGGGGGGGCTTGAGACCCAGTACTTC
TRBV18	.	.	TRBJ2-2	CASSSYTGELFF	TGTGCCAGCTCATCATACACCGGGGAGCTGTTTTTT
TRBV27	TRBD2	.	TRBJ2-3	CASSLSSATSGLDTDTQYF	TGTGCCAGCAGTTTATCGAGCGCGACTAGCGGCTTAGACACAGATACGCAGTATTTT
TRBV18	TRBD1	.	TRBJ1-2	CASSPDRRYGYTF	TGTGCCAGCTCACCGGACAGGAGGTATGGCTACACCTTC
TRBV7-6	TRBD2	.	TRBJ2-2	CASSRTSGGGTGELFF	TGTGCCAGCAGCCGCACTAGCGGGGGGGGAACCGGGGAGCTGTTTTTT
TRBV7-2	.	.	TRBJ2-1	CASSTRARVDVQFF	TGTGCCAGCAGCACCCGGGCCCGCGTTGATGTGCAGTTCTTC
TRBV7-7	.	.	TRBJ2-1	CASSFRRGSYNEQFF	TGTGCCAGCAGCTTTAGGAGGGGCTCCTACAATGAGCAGTTCTTC
TRBV9	TRBD1	.	TRBJ1-2	CASSTGTGETYGYTF	TGTGCCAGCAGCACGGGGACAGGGGAAACCTATGGCTACACCTTC
TRBV29-1	TRBD2	.	TRBJ2-1	CSVDWLAEEQFF	TGCAGCGTTGATTGGCTAGCGGAAGAGCAGTTCTTC
TRBV7-9	.	.	TRBJ2-7	CATHFPRAVPYEQYF	TGTGCCACCCACTTCCCCCGGGCAGTTCCTTACGAGCAGTACTTC
TRBV6-1	.	.	TRBJ1-5	CASSEMEGHGPQHF	TGTGCCAGCAGTGAAATGGAGGGCCATGGGCCCCAGCATTTT
TRBV5-6	TRBD1	.	TRBJ2-5	CASSLGTGGFPRKETQYF	TGTGCCAGCAGCTTGGGGACAGGGGGCTTCCCCCGGAAAGAGACCCAGTACTTC
TRBV5-1	TRBD1	.	TRBJ2-7	CASSLGGGQGDRYEQYF	TGCGCCAGCAGCTTGGGGGGCGGACAGGGGGATCGGTACGAGCAGTACTTC
TRBV19	.	.	TRBJ1-4	CASSIGAANEKLFF	TGTGCCAGTAGTATCGGTGCGGCTAATGAAAAACTGTTTTTT
TRBV6-7	TRBD2	.	TRBJ2-5	CASTPKGLAGDSETQYF	TGTGCCAGCACCCCGAAAGGACTAGCGGGAGATTCAGAGACCCAGTACTTC
TRBV7-3	.	once	TRBJ1-6	CASSSDQRSPLHF	TGTGCCAGCAGCTCGGACCAAAGGTCACCCCTCCACTTT
TRBV30	.	.	TRBJ2-7	CAWSPLAGEQYF	TGTGCCTGGAGTCCACTAGCAGGAGAGCAGTACTTC
TRBV7-2	TRBD1	.	TRBJ1-1	CASSPQGVTEAFF	TGTGCCAGCAGCCCGCAGGGGGTTACTGAAGCTTTCTTT
TRBV10-3	.	.	TRBJ1-2	CAITPDSDYGYTF	TGTGCCATCACCCCCGATTCTGACTATGGCTACACCTTC
TRBV3-1/TRBV3-2	TRBD1	.	TRBJ2-7	CASSQDRSGQATINYEQYF	TGTGCCAGCAGCCAAGATAGGTCGGGACAGGCTACAATAAACTACGAGCAGTACTTC
TRBV19	.	.	TRBJ2-2	CASRLGSHTGELFF	TGTGCCAGTCGCCTCGGGAGCCACACCGGGGAGCTGTTTTTT
TRBV2	.	.	TRBJ1-4	CASSLGAINEKLFF	TGTGCCAGCAGCTTAGGGGCGATCAATGAAAAACTGTTTTTT
TRBV4-3	.	once	TRBJ2-2	CASSQVWRRTGELFF	TGCGCCAGCAGCCAAGTATGGCGCAGGACCGGGGAGCTGTTTTTT